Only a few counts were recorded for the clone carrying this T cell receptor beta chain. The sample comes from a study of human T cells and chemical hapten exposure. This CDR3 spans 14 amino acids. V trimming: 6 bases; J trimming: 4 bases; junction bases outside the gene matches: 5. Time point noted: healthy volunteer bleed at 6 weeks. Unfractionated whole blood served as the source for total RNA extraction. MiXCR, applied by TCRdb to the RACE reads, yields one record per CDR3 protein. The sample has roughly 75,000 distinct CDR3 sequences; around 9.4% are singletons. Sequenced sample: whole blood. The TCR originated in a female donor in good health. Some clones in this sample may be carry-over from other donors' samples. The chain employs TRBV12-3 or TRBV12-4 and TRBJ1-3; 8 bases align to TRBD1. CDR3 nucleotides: TGTGCCAGCAGAAAGACAGGGGAGGGAAACACCATATATTTT. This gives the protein CASRKTGEGNTIYF.